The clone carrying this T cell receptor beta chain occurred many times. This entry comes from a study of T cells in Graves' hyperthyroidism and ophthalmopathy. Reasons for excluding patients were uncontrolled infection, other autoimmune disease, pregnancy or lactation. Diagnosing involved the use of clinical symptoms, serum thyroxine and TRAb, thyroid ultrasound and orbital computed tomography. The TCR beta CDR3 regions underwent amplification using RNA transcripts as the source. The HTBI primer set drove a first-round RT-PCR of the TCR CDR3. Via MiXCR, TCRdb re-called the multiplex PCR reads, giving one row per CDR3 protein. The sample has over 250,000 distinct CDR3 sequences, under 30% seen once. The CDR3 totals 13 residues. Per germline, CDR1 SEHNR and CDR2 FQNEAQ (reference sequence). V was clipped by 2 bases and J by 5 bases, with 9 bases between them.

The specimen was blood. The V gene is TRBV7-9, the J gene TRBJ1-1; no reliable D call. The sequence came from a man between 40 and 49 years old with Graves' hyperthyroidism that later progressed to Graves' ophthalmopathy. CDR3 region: CASSLFPGTEAFF. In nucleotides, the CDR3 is TGTGCCAGCAGCTTATTCCCGGGTACTGAAGCTTTCTTT.